Below, one T cell receptor beta chain is given with its context. Study processing details: Amplification from reference gene primers served as the basis for estimated nucleated cell counts. Clones were sequenced by immunoSEQ multiplex PCR, and TCRdb holds only the in-frame ones, with some missing. That table gives V, J and clone size, and the DNA gave D and trimming. In the table there are roughly 280,000 clones, approximately 86% of which are singletons. The data derive from a study of blood T cell repertoires in COVID-19. Overall study context: The study drew acute and convalescent COVID-19 samples from the United States, Italy and Spain.

Trimming took 5 bases from V and 5 from J; bases not matched to a gene: 0. Germline assignment: CDR1 KGHDR and CDR2 SFDVKD. This CDR3 contains 14 residues. The clonotype comes from a man aged 18 to 30 with active or convalescent COVID-19. The rearrangement uses TRBV24-1 and TRBJ2-2; 11 bases align to TRBD2. The sequencing sample was made of peripheral blood. The CDR3 DNA is TGTGCCACCAGTGTAGCGGGAGGGACCGGGGAGCTGTTTTTT. Its protein is CATSVAGGTGELFF.